The rows below give T cell receptor beta chains drawn from one sample of a study of PD-1 blockade in classical Hodgkin lymphoma. Clones were sequenced by immunoSEQ multiplex PCR, and TCRdb holds only the in-frame ones, with some missing. The sample has about 150,000 clones; approximately 80% are singletons. Sequenced here: peripheral blood mononuclear cells (PBMCs), sampled before the second cycle of nivolumab. These receptors were obtained from a human donor with classical Hodgkin lymphoma. Each CDR3 is given with its conserved first and last residue. D genes are given only for firm matches. Clone size is not always given. Where it is, it says once, few, many or a class for expanded clones.

d_call,j_call,cdr3_length,clone_size,v_call,cdr3_nt,cdr3_aa
-,TRBJ1-5,14,-,TRBV2,TGTGCCAGCAGTCGGGAATCTGGCAATCAGCCCCAGCATTTT,CASSRESGNQPQHF
TRBD1,TRBJ1-1,14,-,TRBV6-5,TGTGCCAGCGTGGACAGGGCTATCGACACTGAAGCTTTCTTT,CASVDRAIDTEAFF
-,TRBJ2-6,15,few,TRBV18,TGTGCCAGCTCACCGAGTTCTGCCGGGGCCAACGTCCTGACTTTC,CASSPSSAGANVLTF
TRBD1,TRBJ1-6,14,few,TRBV6-5,TGTGCCAGCAGCTTGGGACAGACGGGTTCACCCCTCCACTTT,CASSLGQTGSPLHF
-,TRBJ2-7,14,-,TRBV7-3,TGTGCCAGCAGCCCCCGGCCAGGGCCCTACGAGCAGTACTTC,CASSPRPGPYEQYF
-,TRBJ1-1,17,-,TRBV18,TGTGCCAGCTCACCACAGATGGCAGGGATCATGAACACTGAAGCTTTCTTT,CASSPQMAGIMNTEAFF
-,TRBJ1-6,14,-,TRBV5-4,TGTGCCAGCAGCCTACAGGGTTTGGGTTCACCCCTCCACTTT,CASSLQGLGSPLHF
-,TRBJ2-7,13,-,TRBV7-2,TGTGCCAGCAGCCCTCAGGGAGCGGGTGAGCAGTACTTC,CASSPQGAGEQYF
-,TRBJ2-7,17,-,TRBV15,TGTGCCACCAGCAGAGGACTCCGGACGGCAACCCCCTACGAGCAGTACTTC,CATSRGLRTATPYEQYF
TRBD1,TRBJ1-2,13,-,TRBV19,TGTGCCAGTAGGCCGGGACAGGCATATGGCTACACCTTC,CASRPGQAYGYTF
TRBD2,TRBJ2-7,16,-,TRBV28,TGTGCCAGCAGTTTATCCGGGACTAGCGGCTCCTACGAGCAGTACTTC,CASSLSGTSGSYEQYF
-,TRBJ1-2,13,-,TRBV18,TGTGCCAGCTCACCAGTTTCGGGGGAGGGCTACACCTTC,CASSPVSGEGYTF
-,TRBJ1-4,14,-,TRBV7-9,TGTGCCAGCAGCTCTCCGGACCGTTCTGAAAAACTGTTTTTT,CASSSPDRSEKLFF
TRBD1,TRBJ1-2,14,-,TRBV6-1,TGTGCCAGCAGGTTGGGGACAGGGGTCGGCGGCTACACCTTC,CASRLGTGVGGYTF
TRBD1,TRBJ1-3,17,-,TRBV5-1,TGCGCCAGCAGCTTGACCCCGGGACAGTTGCCTGGAAACACCATATATTTT,CASSLTPGQLPGNTIYF
TRBD2,TRBJ2-1,15,-,TRBV18,TGTGCCAGCTCACTGGAACTAGCGGGGGTCAATGAGCAGTTCTTC,CASSLELAGVNEQFF
TRBD2,TRBJ2-7,15,-,TRBV27,TGTGCCAGCAGTAGCCGACTAGCGGGAGGTTACGAGCAGTACTTC,CASSSRLAGGYEQYF